The next 29 T cell receptor beta chains were all read from a single sample in a study of T-cell reconstitution after alpha-beta-depleted transplantation in children. The TCRbeta library was prepared with unique molecular identifiers. TCRdb analysed the PCR reads with MiXCR anew, one entry per CDR3 protein. The data hold around 490,000 distinct CDR3 sequences, with about 10% observed a single time. The sequenced sample was PBMCs, mostly from graft donor cells, obtained 180 days after TCRalphabeta/CD19-depleted stem cell transplant. The receptor source for this set is a female patient between 2 and 15 years old who had a stem cell transplant for aplastic anemia, so the T cells may come from the graft donor.

The table lists this clonotype with many counts. The chain combines TRBV5-1 with TRBJ2-3; D tentatively fits TRBD1 or TRBD2 (5 bases each). The CDR3 is 14 residues long. The germline V gene has CDR1 SGHRS and CDR2 YFSETQ. Trimming took off 4 bases at V and 2 bases at J, with 11 bases between the two ends. The CDR3 protein is CASSRWDPTDTQYF. The DNA for the CDR3 is TGCGCCAGCAGCAGGTGGGACCCCACAGATACGCAGTATTTT.

This clonotype occurred many times. J is TRBJ1-2 and V is TRBV7-9; D gene ambiguous. The germline V and J ends were trimmed by 1 base and 6 bases, with 12 bases remaining between them. The length of the CDR3 is 14 residues. CDR1 SEHNR and CDR2 FQNEAQ come from the germline V gene (reference sequence). CDR3: CASSLVSGADGYTF. Written as DNA, the CDR3 is TGTGCCAGCAGCTTAGTGTCGGGCGCGGATGGCTACACCTTC.

This clonotype was observed a handful of times. The chain recombines TRBV28 with TRBJ2-7; D could derive from TRBD1 or TRBD2 (5 bases each). Germline V gene sequence: CDR1 MDHEN, CDR2 SYDVKM. Trimming removed 6 bases from V and 0 bases from J, with 21 bases in between. This CDR3 is 17 amino acids long. The CDR3 is CASSLHMTNRSSYEQYF. The CDR3, as DNA: TGTGCCAGCAGCCTTCACATGACTAACAGGAGCTCCTACGAGCAGTACTTC. Combining the CDR3 with reference TRBV28 and TRBJ2-7 gives the whole variable domain DVKVTQSSRYLVKRTGEKVFLECVQDMDHENMFWYRQDPGLGLRLIYFSYDVKMKEKGDIPEGYSVSREKKERFSLILESASTNQTSMYLCASSLHMTNRSSYEQYFGPGTRLTVT.

This chain joins TRBV7-9 and TRBJ2-7; no definite D call. The CDR3 covers 14 residues. Germline CDR1 is SEHNR and CDR2 is FQNEAQ (reference sequence). Trimming shortened V by 2 bases and J by 0 bases, and 8 bases separated the two germline ends. CDR3 sequence reads: CASSLSAASYEQYF. CDR3 bases: TGTGCCAGCAGCTTAAGCGCAGCCTCCTACGAGCAGTACTTC.

There are a few counts of this clonotype. The CDR3 loop is CSATRLAGGGNEQFF. The CDR3, as DNA: TGCAGTGCAACAAGACTAGCGGGAGGCGGCAATGAGCAGTTCTTC. This chain connects TRBV20-1 to TRBJ2-1, with 13 bases aligning to TRBD2. Germline V gives CDR1 DFQATT, CDR2 SNEGSKA (reference sequence). The J segment lost 6 bases and the V segment lost 6 bases, leaving 8 bases of the junction unmatched. CDR3 length equals 15 residues.

This chain links TRBV7-3 with TRBJ2-1; 9 bases are a match to TRBD2. Trimming at V came to 2 bases and at J to 4 bases, leaving 6 bases not matched to a gene. This CDR3 is 16 amino acids long. Germline V gene sequence: CDR1 SGHTA, CDR2 FQGTGA. The DNA for the CDR3 is TGTGCCAGCAGCTTACCTGGACTAGCGCCTTACAATGAGCAGTTCTTC. It encodes CASSLPGLAPYNEQFF.

This clonotype was counted a few times. The V gene is TRBV7-9, the J gene TRBJ2-5; D is unclear. This CDR3 is built from 12 residues. The germline V and J ends were trimmed by 3 bases and 0 bases, with 2 bases remaining between them. CDR1 and CDR2 (germline): SEHNR, FQNEAQ (reference sequence). CDR3 sequence: CASSFHQETQYF. CDR3 DNA: TGTGCCAGCAGCTTCCACCAAGAGACCCAGTACTTC. The full variable domain, rest sourced from reference TRBV7-9 and TRBJ2-5, is DTGVSQNPRHKITKRGQNVTFRCDPISEHNRLYWYRQTLGQGPEFLTYFQNEAQLEKSRLLSDRFSAERPKGSFSTLEIQRTEQGDSAMYLCASSFHQETQYFGPGTRLLVL.

The chain links TRBV11-2 to TRBJ2-1, with D possibly being TRBD2 (5 bases). The CDR3 loop spans 19 amino acids. Per germline, CDR1 SGHAT and CDR2 FQNNGV. V lost 5 bases to trimming and J lost 3 bases, with 26 bases between them. DNA of the CDR3: TGTGCCAGCAGCGCCGGTCGGGGAGCGTGGGCTCTTTACTACAATGAGCAGTTCTTC. This encodes CASSAGRGAWALYYNEQFF.

This clonotype occurred a few times. The chain uses TRBV6-1 and TRBJ2-3, with D perhaps matching TRBD2 (6 bases). The CDR3 contains 12 residues. The ends were cut back, 11 bases at V and 7 bases at J, with 16 bases in the middle. Per the germline V gene, CDR1 is MNHNS and CDR2 is SASEGT. The CDR3 reads CAGGSAANTQYF. The CDR3, as DNA: TGTGCCGGGGGGAGTGCGGCAAATACGCAGTATTTT.

This clonotype showed up just a few times. The chain combines TRBV5-1 with TRBJ2-3; 7 bases line up with TRBD1. The CDR3 runs 15 residues. Unmatched junction bases numbered 5, after V lost 2 bases and J lost 2 bases. The germline gives CDR1 SGHRS, CDR2 YFSETQ. CDR3 DNA: TGCGCCAGCAGCTTCGACAGGGTGGCCACAGATACGCAGTATTTT. Encoded protein: CASSFDRVATDTQYF. The complete variable domain, with remaining parts taken from reference TRBV5-1 and TRBJ2-3, reads KAGVTQTPRYLIKTRGQQVTLSCSPISGHRSVSWYQQTPGQGLQFLFEYFSETQRNKGNFPGRFSGRQFSNSRSEMNVSTLELGDSALYLCASSFDRVATDTQYFGPGTRLTVL.

This chain joins TRBV5-1 and TRBJ2-6, with D perhaps TRBD1 (5 bases). Trimming removed 1 base at V and 2 bases at J, with 7 bases between. Germline assignment: CDR1 SGHRS and CDR2 YFSETQ. The CDR3 consists of 15 residues. The CDR3 reads CASSLKGAGANVLTF. DNA of the CDR3: TGCGCCAGCAGCTTGAAAGGGGCTGGGGCCAACGTCCTGACTTTC.

This clonotype was counted at least ten times. The chain combines TRBV7-8 with TRBJ2-7; 11 bases fit TRBD2. Germline V gives CDR1 SGHVS, CDR2 FQNEAQ. This CDR3 has 15 residues. V lost 5 bases, J lost 4 bases, and 7 bases stayed unmatched. CDR3 DNA: TGTGCCAGCAGCCCAACTAGCGGGAGTGGGTACGAGCAGTACTTC. Protein product: CASSPTSGSGYEQYF.

The rearrangement joins TRBV12-3 or TRBV12-4 to TRBJ2-7; D unresolved. Trimming left V 7 bases short and J 7 bases short, with 11 bases between. This CDR3 spans 11 amino acids. The DNA for the CDR3 is TGTGCCAGCACCACCTGGGGTGAGCAGTACTTC. Protein sequence: CASTTWGEQYF.

This clonotype was picked up many times. V is TRBV4-2 and J is TRBJ2-1, with D possibly matching TRBD2 (6 bases). Germline V gives CDR1 LGHNA, CDR2 YNFKEQ. This CDR3 region has 17 residues. V was clipped by 5 bases and J by 3 bases, with 20 bases between them. The CDR3 region is CASSSRAGHPGYNEQFF. Written as DNA, the CDR3 is TGTGCCAGCAGCTCCCGGGCGGGGCACCCGGGCTACAATGAGCAGTTCTTC.

The chain recombines TRBV5-5 with TRBJ2-1, with D perhaps matching TRBD2 (6 bases). Trimming removed 5 bases from V and 9 bases from J, with 15 bases in between. Germline CDR1 is SGHKS and CDR2 is YYEKEE (reference sequence). This CDR3 comprises 13 residues. The CDR3 is CASRGPGGIEQFF. The CDR3 nucleotides are TGTGCCAGCAGGGGCCCCGGGGGAATTGAGCAGTTCTTC.

This clonotype was picked up a small number of times. This sequence joins TRBV18 and TRBJ2-1, with a tentative D call TRBD2 (5 bases). Trimming stripped 1 base from V and 0 bases from J, with 10 bases between. Germline loops: CDR1 KGHSH, CDR2 LQKENI. The CDR3 spans 16 residues. The chain's CDR3 is CASSPQDLSSYNEQFF. The CDR3 nucleotides are TGTGCCAGCTCACCACAGGACTTATCCTCCTACAATGAGCAGTTCTTC.

The chain is built from TRBV6-2 or TRBV6-3 and TRBJ2-7; no firm D call. V lost 4 bases and J lost 2, with 9 bases in between. The CDR3 covers 13 residues. Germline CDR1 reads MNHEY; CDR2 reads SVGEGT. CDR3 loop: CASSSPRTYEQYV. The CDR3 region has the DNA TGTGCCAGCAGTTCTCCCCGTACCTACGAGCAGTACGTC.

This clonotype has only a few counts. The V gene is TRBV7-2, the J gene TRBJ2-7; D may correspond to TRBD1 or TRBD2 (5 bases each). Germline-derived CDR1 and CDR2 are SGHTA and FQGNSA. This CDR3 has 16 residues. V gave up 1 base and J gave up 2 bases, with 15 bases separating them. CDR3 in amino acids: CASSLVGGRRAYEQYF. The CDR3, as DNA: TGTGCCAGCAGCTTAGTTGGGGGACGGAGAGCCTACGAGCAGTACTTC. The variable domain in full, with the rest retrieved from reference TRBV7-2 and TRBJ2-7, is GAGVSQSPSNKVTEKGKDVELRCDPISGHTALYWYRQSLGQGLEFLIYFQGNSAPDKSGLPSDRFSAERTGGSVSTLTIQRTQQEDSAVYLCASSLVGGRRAYEQYFGPGTRLTVT.

This clonotype was counted many times. J is TRBJ2-2 and V is TRBV7-2, with D possibly called TRBD1 or TRBD2 (6 bases each). The CDR3 spans 15 residues. Germline CDR1 SGHTA, CDR2 FQGNSA. Trimming shortened V by 1 base and J by 6 bases, and 12 bases separated the two germline ends. CDR3 protein: CASSLGPGASGELFF. Written as DNA, the CDR3 is TGTGCCAGCAGCTTAGGGCCGGGGGCGTCCGGGGAGCTGTTTTTT.

The sample holds a few counts of this clonotype. V and J are TRBV5-1 and TRBJ2-4, with D perhaps matching TRBD1 or TRBD2 (6 bases each). Germline-derived CDR1 and CDR2 are SGHRS and YFSETQ. The length of the CDR3 is 16 residues. The ends were cut back, 4 bases at V and 0 bases at J, with 14 bases in the middle. The CDR3 is CASSRDRGLAKNIQYF. The CDR3 DNA follows: TGCGCCAGCAGCAGGGACCGGGGGCTAGCCAAAAACATTCAGTACTTC.

This clonotype was detected only a few times. The chain carries TRBV9 and TRBJ2-1; 10 nucleotides match TRBD2. This CDR3 is 21 amino acids long. The germline V gene encodes CDR1 SGDLS and CDR2 YYNGEE. V gave up 1 base and J gave up 1 base; unmatched junction bases: 17. The CDR3 bases are TGTGCCAGCAGCGTACGCCCTGGGGGGCTTCTAGCGGGAGCTTCCTACAATGAGCAGTTCTTC. It yields the protein CASSVRPGGLLAGASYNEQFF.

This clonotype has just a few counts. The chain links TRBV12-3 or TRBV12-4 to TRBJ2-7; D might be TRBD1 (6 bases). This CDR3 comprises 17 residues. Deletions cut 6 bases from V and 0 bases from J, with 21 bases between. The CDR3 reads CASSPDRSYDRSYEQYF. CDR3 bases: TGTGCCAGCAGCCCAGACAGGTCCTACGACCGCTCCTACGAGCAGTACTTC.

This clonotype was counted at least ten times. The chain has TRBV29-1 and TRBJ1-3; no firm D call. Germline values: CDR1 SQVTM, CDR2 ANQGSEA. Trimming left V 3 bases short and J 0 bases short, with 9 bases between. The CDR3 has 14 amino acids. This CDR3 reads CSVEGGFSGNTIYF. The DNA for the CDR3 is TGCAGCGTTGAGGGAGGTTTCTCTGGAAACACCATATATTTT.

In its sample, this clonotype was seen many times. The chain uses TRBV5-1 and TRBJ2-5; D is possibly TRBD1 or TRBD2 (5 bases each). V was cut by 2 bases and J by 3 bases, with 14 bases left in between. Germline CDR1 and CDR2: SGHRS and YFSETQ. CDR3 length: 15 residues. The DNA of the CDR3 is TGCGCCAGCAGCTTACGATGGGACGTTGAAGAGACCCAGTACTTC. Its protein is CASSLRWDVEETQYF.

This clonotype was seen only a few times. The rearrangement joins TRBV18 to TRBJ2-7; 8 nucleotides line up with TRBD1. Germline trimming cut 2 bases from V and 1 base from J; bases unmatched to any gene: 4. Germline V gene data show CDR1 as KGHSH and CDR2 as LQKENI. This CDR3 comprises 15 residues. CDR3 nucleotides: TGTGCCAGCTCACCAGGGACAGGAGCATCCTACGAGCAGTACGTC. Residues: CASSPGTGASYEQYV.

This clonotype was seen a handful of times. V and J are TRBV19 and TRBJ1-2; no clear D gene. V gave up 1 base and J gave up 8 bases, with 8 bases separating them. Germline values: CDR1 LNHDA, CDR2 SQIVND (reference sequence). The CDR3 is made up of 12 amino acids. CDR3 DNA: TGTGCCAGTAGTATAGGGATGATCGGCTACACCTTC. Amino acid sequence: CASSIGMIGYTF.

This clonotype was found a few times. This sequence joins TRBV6-5 and TRBJ1-1, with TRBD1 as a possible D gene (6 bases). CDR3 length: 17 residues. V lost 3 bases to trimming and J lost 1 base, with 18 bases between them. The germline CDR1 and CDR2 sequences are MNHEY and SVGAGI. CDR3 in amino acids: CASSYPNPGHSNTEAFF. DNA of the CDR3: TGTGCCAGCAGTTATCCTAATCCGGGACACTCGAACACTGAAGCTTTCTTT.

This chain joins TRBV12-3 or TRBV12-4 and TRBJ2-7; 8 bases are a match to TRBD1. The V and J ends lost 6 bases and 3 bases, in that order; junction bases with no gene match: 7. The CDR3 runs 14 residues. The CDR3 reads CASRGTGRGYEQYF. The DNA of the CDR3 is TGTGCCAGCAGGGGGACAGGACGGGGCTACGAGCAGTACTTC.

This chain uses TRBV7-2 with TRBJ2-5; 11 bases align to TRBD2. J lost 1 base, V lost 5 bases, and 6 bases had no gene match. Germline V lookup: CDR1 SGHTA, CDR2 FQGNSA. This CDR3 has 16 residues. This CDR3 is CASSLSGRASQETQYF. The CDR3 region has the DNA TGTGCCAGCAGCCTTAGCGGGAGGGCCTCCCAAGAGACCCAGTACTTC.